The rows below give T cell receptor beta chains drawn from one sample of a study of T cell repertoires in cytomegalovirus infection. TCRdb used MiXCR to reprocess the reads, holding one entry per CDR3 protein. The sample records 450,000 to 650,000 distinct CDR3 sequences, about a quarter being singletons. Material for sequencing was PBMCs. The receptor source for this set is a human donor in good health (CMV status not recorded). Some clones in this sample may be carry-over from other donors' samples. CDR3s include the opening cysteine and the closing phenylalanine or tryptophan. D genes are given only for firm matches. Not every row has a clone size; where given, it reads once, few, many or a size class.

v_call	j_call	clone_size	d_call	cdr3_aa	cdr3_nt
TRBV7-2	TRBJ2-3	many	TRBD2	CASSSSPLSGLSTDTQYF	TGTGCCAGCAGCTCAAGCCCCCTTAGCGGGCTTAGCACAGATACGCAGTATTTT
TRBV9	TRBJ1-1	many	NA	CASSQGMNTEAFF	TGTGCCAGCAGCCAGGGGATGAACACTGAAGCTTTCTTT
TRBV7-2	TRBJ2-1	many	NA	CASSPGMYNEQFF	TGTGCCAGCAGCCCAGGCATGTACAATGAGCAGTTCTTC
TRBV7-2	TRBJ2-3	few	TRBD2	CASSLWLAVPTDTQYF	TGTGCCAGCAGCTTATGGCTAGCGGTACCCACAGATACGCAGTATTTT
TRBV18	TRBJ1-1	NA	NA	CASSPQGGGATSEAFF	TGTGCCAGCTCACCCCAGGGAGGGGGGGCCACAAGTGAAGCTTTCTTT
TRBV12-3/TRBV12-4	TRBJ1-6	few	TRBD1	CASSSQTGGDSPLHF	TGTGCCAGCAGTTCTCAGACAGGGGGGGATTCACCCCTCCACTTT
TRBV23-1	TRBJ1-5	few	NA	CASSRSLSNQPQHF	TGCGCCAGCAGTCGGAGCCTTAGCAATCAGCCCCAGCATTTT
TRBV29-1	TRBJ1-2	NA	TRBD1	CSVEEQDRGNGYTF	TGCAGCGTTGAAGAGCAGGACAGGGGTAATGGCTACACCTTC
TRBV7-2	TRBJ2-5	many	NA	CASSLHYRSGTSWETQYF	TGTGCCAGCAGCTTACATTACAGGAGCGGGACAAGTTGGGAGACCCAGTACTTC
TRBV2	TRBJ2-7	NA	NA	CASGTPGIHEQYF	TGTGCCAGCGGGACCCCAGGGATCCACGAGCAGTACTTC
TRBV6-5	TRBJ2-3	few	TRBD2	CASSYGLAGVGDTQYF	TGTGCCAGCAGTTACGGGCTAGCGGGAGTAGGAGATACGCAGTATTTT
TRBV20-1	TRBJ2-5	NA	TRBD2	CSARVGLAGVQETQYF	TGCAGTGCTAGAGTAGGACTAGCGGGAGTGCAAGAGACCCAGTACTTC
TRBV3-1	TRBJ1-2	NA	TRBD1	CASSRGQGSGYTF	TGTGCCAGCAGCCGGGGACAGGGAAGCGGCTACACCTTC
TRBV7-9	TRBJ1-2	few	NA	CASSLSGTIEGYTF	TGTGCCAGCAGCTTATCCGGGACGATTGAGGGCTACACCTTC
TRBV27	TRBJ2-1	NA	NA	CASSSFMGGLNNEQFF	TGTGCCAGCAGTAGCTTTATGGGAGGCCTTAACAATGAGCAGTTCTTC
TRBV7-8	TRBJ2-3	many	NA	CASSLGRTFTDTQYF	TGTGCCAGCAGCCTTGGCCGGACGTTCACAGATACGCAGTATTTT
TRBV19	TRBJ1-5	few	NA	CASSDQGFQPQHF	TGTGCCAGTAGTGACCAGGGGTTTCAGCCCCAGCATTTT
TRBV27	TRBJ2-7	NA	TRBD2	CASKIAGSISEQYF	TGTGCCAGCAAAATAGCGGGAAGTATCTCCGAGCAGTACTTC
TRBV20-1	TRBJ2-7	NA	NA	CSAVDLNSYEQYF	TGCAGTGCTGTGGATCTGAACTCCTACGAGCAGTACTTC
TRBV20-1	TRBJ2-1	NA	NA	CSARGARLGDEQFF	TGCAGTGCTAGGGGGGCGAGGTTGGGGGATGAGCAGTTCTTC
TRBV12-3/TRBV12-4	TRBJ1-5	NA	NA	CASSHFGRGKNQPQHF	TGTGCCAGCAGCCATTTCGGCAGGGGCAAAAATCAGCCCCAGCATTTT
TRBV7-9	TRBJ1-2	NA	TRBD1	CASSLGQSYGYTF	TGTGCCAGCAGCTTGGGACAGTCCTATGGCTACACCTTC
TRBV29-1	TRBJ2-1	NA	TRBD2	CSVVASGRYNEQFF	TGCAGCGTTGTCGCTAGCGGGCGCTACAATGAGCAGTTCTTC
TRBV24-1	TRBJ2-3	NA	NA	CATSSRLLRTDTQYF	TGTGCCACCAGTTCCCGACTGTTACGCACAGATACGCAGTATTTT
TRBV7-2	TRBJ1-5	many	TRBD1	CASSFQGANQPQHF	TGTGCCAGCAGCTTCCAGGGGGCCAATCAGCCCCAGCATTTT
TRBV6-6	TRBJ1-3	few	TRBD1	CASSGDRSVRNTIYF	TGTGCCAGCAGTGGGGACAGATCTGTGAGAAACACCATATATTTT
TRBV25-1	TRBJ1-5	few	NA	CASSESGSGQPQHF	TGTGCCAGCAGTGAATCAGGGTCGGGGCAGCCCCAGCATTTT
TRBV6-5	TRBJ2-1	NA	NA	CASSYRTMDEQFF	TGTGCCAGCAGCTACCGGACAATGGATGAGCAGTTCTTC
TRBV20-1	TRBJ1-4	few	TRBD1	CSARDGDRGFEKLFF	TGCAGTGCTAGAGATGGGGACAGGGGTTTTGAAAAACTGTTTTTT
TRBV29-1	TRBJ2-1	once	TRBD2	CSVVWTSGPYYYNEQFF	TGCAGCGTCGTGTGGACTAGCGGTCCCTATTACTACAATGAGCAGTTCTTC
TRBV7-3	TRBJ2-6	few	NA	CASSLMPGPSSGANVLTF	TGTGCCAGCAGCTTAATGCCGGGACCTAGCTCTGGGGCCAACGTCCTGACTTTC
TRBV9	TRBJ2-1	few	TRBD1	CASSVDAGGLLNEQFF	TGTGCCAGCAGCGTAGATGCAGGGGGTTTGCTTAATGAGCAGTTCTTC
TRBV28	TRBJ2-5	NA	TRBD1	CASSLVQGVTSYPTIQETQYF	TGTGCCAGCAGTTTGGTCCAGGGGGTGACCTCTTATCCGACCATCCAAGAGACCCAGTACTTC
TRBV19	TRBJ2-3	NA	NA	CASSEGMSTDTQYF	TGTGCCAGTAGTGAAGGGATGAGCACAGATACGCAGTATTTT
TRBV7-2	TRBJ1-1	many	NA	CASRPRGGTEAFF	TGTGCCAGCAGGCCGAGAGGGGGCACTGAAGCTTTCTTT
TRBV19	TRBJ1-1	few	NA	CASSFSRAEAFF	TGTGCCAGTAGTTTTTCCCGGGCCGAAGCTTTCTTT
TRBV12-3/TRBV12-4	TRBJ2-2	many	TRBD2	CASASGSNGGELFF	TGTGCCAGCGCAAGCGGGAGTAATGGCGGGGAGCTGTTTTTT
TRBV12-3/TRBV12-4	TRBJ2-2	NA	NA	CASSFLTPRNTGELFF	TGTGCCAGCAGTTTCCTGACACCGAGGAACACCGGGGAGCTGTTTTTT
TRBV28	TRBJ2-3	NA	NA	CAISGPHYTDTQYF	TGTGCCATCTCGGGGCCCCATTACACAGATACGCAGTATTTT
TRBV27	TRBJ2-1	NA	TRBD2	CASSLTSGRTSSYNEQFF	TGTGCCAGCAGTTTAACTAGCGGGAGGACTAGCTCCTACAATGAGCAGTTCTTC
TRBV7-9	TRBJ1-2	NA	TRBD1	CASSLAEGFTGTDYGYTF	TGTGCCAGCAGCTTAGCGGAAGGATTCACCGGGACAGACTATGGCTACACCTTC
TRBV11-3	TRBJ1-1	many	TRBD1	CASSIPTGVATEAFF	TGTGCCAGCAGCATACCGACAGGGGTGGCCACTGAAGCTTTCTTT
TRBV27	TRBJ2-2	NA	NA	CASSLGTSLVTVGELFF	TGTGCCAGCAGTTTGGGGACGTCTTTGGTGACGGTCGGGGAGCTGTTTTTT